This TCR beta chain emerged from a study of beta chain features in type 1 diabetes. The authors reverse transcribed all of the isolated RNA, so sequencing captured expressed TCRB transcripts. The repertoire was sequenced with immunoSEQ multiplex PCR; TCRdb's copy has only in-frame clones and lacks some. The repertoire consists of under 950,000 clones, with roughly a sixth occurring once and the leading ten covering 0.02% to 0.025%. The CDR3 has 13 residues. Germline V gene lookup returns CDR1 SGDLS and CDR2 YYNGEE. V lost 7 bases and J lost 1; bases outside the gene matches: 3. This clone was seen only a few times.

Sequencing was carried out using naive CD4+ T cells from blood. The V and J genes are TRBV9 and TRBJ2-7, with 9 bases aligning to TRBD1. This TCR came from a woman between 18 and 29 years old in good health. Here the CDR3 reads CASGTGNSYEQYF. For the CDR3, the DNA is TGTGCCAGCGGGACAGGGAATTCCTACGAGCAGTACTTC.